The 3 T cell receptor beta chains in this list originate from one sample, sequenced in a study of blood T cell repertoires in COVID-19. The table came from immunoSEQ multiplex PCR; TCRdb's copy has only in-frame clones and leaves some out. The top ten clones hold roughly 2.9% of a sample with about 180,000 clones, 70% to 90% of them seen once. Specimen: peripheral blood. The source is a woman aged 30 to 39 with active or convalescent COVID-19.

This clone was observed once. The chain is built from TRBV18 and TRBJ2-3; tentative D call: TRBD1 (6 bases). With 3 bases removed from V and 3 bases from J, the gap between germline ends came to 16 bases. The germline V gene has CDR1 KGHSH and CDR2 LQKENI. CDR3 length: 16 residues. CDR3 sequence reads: CASSPSSRDITDTQYF. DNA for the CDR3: TGTGCCAGCTCACCCTCCTCCCGGGACATTACAGATACGCAGTATTTT.

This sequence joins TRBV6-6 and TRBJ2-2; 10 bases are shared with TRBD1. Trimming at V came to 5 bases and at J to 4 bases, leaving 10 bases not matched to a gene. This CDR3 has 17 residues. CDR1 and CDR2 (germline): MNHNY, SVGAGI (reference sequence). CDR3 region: CASSRARTGGGTGELFF. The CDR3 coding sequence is TGTGCCAGCAGTCGGGCCCGGACAGGGGGAGGCACCGGGGAGCTGTTTTTT.

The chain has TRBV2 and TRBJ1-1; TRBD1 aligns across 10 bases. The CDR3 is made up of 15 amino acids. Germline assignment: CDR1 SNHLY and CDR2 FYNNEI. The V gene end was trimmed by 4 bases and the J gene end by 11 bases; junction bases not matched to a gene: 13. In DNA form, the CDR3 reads TGTGCCAGCAGTGTATCGACAGGGGGCGCCGAGGGGGCTTTCTTT. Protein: CASSVSTGGAEGAFF.